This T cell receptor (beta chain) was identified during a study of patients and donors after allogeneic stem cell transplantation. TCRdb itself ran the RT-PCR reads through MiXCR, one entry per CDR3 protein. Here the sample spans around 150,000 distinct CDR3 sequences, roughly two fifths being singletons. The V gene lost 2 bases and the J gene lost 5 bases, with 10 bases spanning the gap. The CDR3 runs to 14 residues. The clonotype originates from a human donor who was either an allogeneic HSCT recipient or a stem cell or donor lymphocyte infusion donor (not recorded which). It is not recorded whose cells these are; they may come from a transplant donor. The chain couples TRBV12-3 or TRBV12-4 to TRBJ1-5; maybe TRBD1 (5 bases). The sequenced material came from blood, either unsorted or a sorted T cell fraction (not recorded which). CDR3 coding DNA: TGTGCCAGCAGTTTAACCAGGGACGATCAGCCCCAGCATTTT. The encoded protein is CASSLTRDDQPQHF.